The next 9 T cell receptor beta chains were all read from a single sample in a study of blood T cell repertoires in COVID-19. TCRdb's table, derived via immunoSEQ multiplex PCR, lists solely in-frame clones and lacks some. Among a few hundred thousand clones listed, roughly 87% were seen once. Sequencing input: peripheral blood. The source of these receptors is a woman aged 40 to 55 who had recovered from COVID-19.

This sequence joins TRBV28 and TRBJ2-5, with TRBD2 identical over 8 bases. The CDR3 runs to 15 residues. The V segment lost 2 bases and the J segment 2 bases; nucleotides outside the gene matches: 4. The germline gives CDR1 MDHEN, CDR2 SYDVKM. The CDR3 DNA sequence: TGTGCCAGCAGTTTAACGGGGGGGAATCAAGAGACCCAGTACTTC. Amino acid sequence: CASSLTGGNQETQYF.

The chain uses TRBV6-4 and TRBJ1-6, with D perhaps TRBD1 (6 bases). This CDR3 comprises 16 residues. Germline CDR1 and CDR2: MRHNA and SNTAGT. With 4 bases removed from V and 7 bases from J, the gap between germline ends came to 17 bases. The CDR3 DNA reads TGTGCCAGCAGTGTCCCGCACCGGACAGTCAATTCACCCCTCCACTTT. Encoded protein: CASSVPHRTVNSPLHF.

This sequence joins TRBV4-1 and TRBJ2-3; 8 positions agree with TRBD2. Germline V gene data show CDR1 as MGHRA and CDR2 as YSYEKL. The CDR3 covers 17 residues. V lost 3 bases, J lost 4 bases, and 12 bases stayed unmatched. CDR3 in DNA: TGCGCCAGCAGCCACCGATCTAGCGGGTTTGCGGCAGATACGCAGTATTTT. Its translation is CASSHRSSGFAADTQYF.

The genes are TRBV28 and TRBJ2-1; TRBD2 matches at 11 bases. CDR1 is MDHEN, CDR2 SYDVKM, per germline. J was trimmed by 6 bases and V by 6 bases; bases with no gene match: 7. The CDR3 loop spans 15 amino acids. The CDR3 region is CASRTLAGEGNEQFF. CDR3 in DNA: TGTGCCAGCAGGACACTAGCGGGGGAGGGCAATGAGCAGTTCTTC.

CDR3: CAISESGGSGNTIYF. CDR3 bases: TGTGCCATCAGTGAATCAGGGGGCTCTGGAAACACCATATATTTT. The V gene is TRBV10-3, the J gene TRBJ1-3; 7 bases match TRBD1. This CDR3 region has 15 residues. Germline V gene lookup returns CDR1 ENHRY and CDR2 SYGVKD. V dropped 3 bases and J dropped 0; count of bases not matched to a gene: 2.

The genes are TRBV7-2 and TRBJ2-3, with 11 bases fitting TRBD1. The CDR3 has 15 amino acids. The trim removed 4 bases at V and 3 bases at J, leaving 3 bases unmatched. CDR1 and CDR2 (germline): SGHTA, FQGNSA. The CDR3 here is CASSSWDRGTDTQYF. CDR3 bases: TGTGCCAGCAGCTCCTGGGACAGGGGGACAGATACGCAGTATTTT. Supplemented by reference TRBV7-2 and TRBJ2-3, the full variable domain reads GAGVSQSPSNKVTEKGKDVELRCDPISGHTALYWYRQSLGQGLEFLIYFQGNSAPDKSGLPSDRFSAERTGGSVSTLTIQRTQQEDSAVYLCASSSWDRGTDTQYFGPGTRLTVL.

The chain carries TRBV3-1 (or the pseudogene TRBV3-2) and TRBJ2-3, with a tentative D call TRBD1 (5 bases). Trimming stripped 0 bases from V and 7 bases from J, with 8 bases between. The CDR3 consists of 13 residues. The germline gives CDR1 LGHDT, CDR2 YNNKEL (reference sequence). The CDR3 loop is CASSQERGNTQYF. CDR3 DNA sequence: TGTGCCAGCAGCCAAGAAAGGGGCAATACGCAGTATTTT.

The rearrangement links TRBV29-1 to TRBJ1-6, with 11 bases fitting TRBD1. CDR3 length: 14 residues. CDR1 is SQVTM, CDR2 ANQGSEA, per germline. V was pared by 4 bases and J by 9 bases, with 5 bases of the junction left unmatched. This CDR3 is CSVGGGTGGSPLHF. CDR3 coding DNA: TGCAGCGTTGGAGGGGGGACAGGGGGTTCACCCCTCCACTTT.

V and J are TRBV14 and TRBJ2-1; perhaps TRBD1 as D (6 bases). Trimming shortened V by 3 bases and J by 4 bases, and 16 bases separated the two germline ends. CDR3 length equals 16 residues. In germline, CDR1 is SGHDN, CDR2 FVKESK. The CDR3 DNA follows: TGTGCCAGCAGCCACCCAGGGGCTTGGGGTTACAATGAGCAGTTCTTC. This encodes CASSHPGAWGYNEQFF.